These T cell receptor beta chains were read from a single sample in a study of cytomegalovirus exposure and HLA in healthy donors. Assay: immunoSEQ multiplex PCR; the TCRdb copy retains only in-frame clones and omits some. The table includes some 110,000 clones, 70% to 85% detected once. The sequenced material came from PBMCs. The receptors were gathered from a middle-aged man in good health and CMV-seropositive. Each CDR3 is given with its conserved first and last residue. A D gene is named only where the DNA matches it firmly. Only part of the rows carry a size: once, few, many, or a class if the clone is expanded.

>TRBV7-6|-|-|TRBJ2-2
CASSLVEGHTGELFF
TGTGCCAGCAGCTTAGTCGAGGGCCACACCGGGGAGCTGTTTTTT
>TRBV7-6|-|-|TRBJ1-2
CASSSQAGEGGYTF
TGTGCCAGCAGCTCCCAAGCGGGGGAAGGTGGCTACACCTTC
>TRBV6-5|-|-|TRBJ2-7
CAAQDSTRSYEQYF
TGTGCCGCCCAGGACAGCACCCGGTCCTACGAGCAGTACTTC
>TRBV30|-|TRBD1|TRBJ2-1
CAWSPGGSEQFF
TGTGCCTGGAGCCCAGGGGGCAGTGAGCAGTTCTTC
>TRBV28|once|-|TRBJ1-3
CASSPPGRGVNTIYF
TGTGCCAGCAGTCCTCCGGGCAGGGGAGTAAACACCATATATTTT
>TRBV30|once|TRBD1|TRBJ2-7
CACREGAFEQYF
TGTGCCTGCCGAGAGGGGGCGTTCGAGCAGTACTTC
>TRBV15|once|-|TRBJ2-7
CATSRHSMSSYEQYF
TGTGCCACCAGCAGACATTCCATGAGCTCCTACGAGCAGTACTTC
>TRBV7-9|-|-|TRBJ2-3
CASSYGNLTTDTQYF
TGTGCCAGCAGCTACGGGAACCTGACCACAGATACGCAGTATTTT
>TRBV7-8|-|TRBD2|TRBJ2-7
CASSRTSGVYEQYF
TGTGCCAGCAGTAGGACTAGCGGGGTCTACGAGCAGTACTTC
>TRBV4-1|few|TRBD2|TRBJ2-1
CASSQADKGTSRRYNEQFF
TGCGCCAGCAGCCAGGCTGATAAAGGGACTAGCAGACGGTACAATGAGCAGTTCTTC
>TRBV2|-|TRBD1|TRBJ2-7
CASKTDRDRLYEQYF
TGTGCCAGCAAAACCGACAGGGACCGCCTCTACGAGCAGTACTTC
>TRBV28|-|-|TRBJ2-5
CASSYRETQYF
TGTGCCAGCAGTTATAGAGAGACCCAGTACTTC
>TRBV7-2|-|-|TRBJ1-2
CASSSQGYGNYGYTF
TGTGCCAGCAGCTCGCAGGGGTACGGAAACTATGGCTACACCTTC
>TRBV10-3|-|TRBD2|TRBJ2-3
CAISTGGSRDTQYF
TGTGCCATCAGTACGGGGGGGTCCCGGGATACGCAGTATTTT
>TRBV6-5|-|TRBD1|TRBJ1-1
CASSYTDRGLNTEAFF
TGTGCCAGCAGTTACACCGACAGGGGGCTGAACACTGAAGCTTTCTTT
>TRBV29-1|-|TRBD2|TRBJ2-1
CSVPRRGGLNEQFF
TGCAGCGTTCCTCGGCGGGGGGGCCTCAATGAGCAGTTCTTC
>TRBV2|-|TRBD1|TRBJ1-1
CASRGIQGTEAFF
TGTGCCAGCAGGGGTATACAGGGGACTGAAGCTTTCTTT
>TRBV4-3|-|-|TRBJ1-2
CASSLRGQGVGYTF
TGCGCCAGCAGCCTCCGAGGCCAGGGCGTTGGCTACACCTTC
>TRBV19|-|-|TRBJ1-6
CASTRDSYGGYNSPLHF
TGTGCCAGTACCCGCGACTCCTACGGGGGTTATAATTCACCCCTCCACTTT
>TRBV7-6|-|TRBD1|TRBJ1-6
CASSSGTGGPPLHF
TGTGCCAGCAGCTCCGGGACAGGGGGCCCACCCCTCCACTTT
>TRBV5-1|few|-|TRBJ2-5
CASSLVAGPQETQYF
TGCGCCAGCAGCTTGGTAGCAGGGCCCCAAGAGACCCAGTACTTC
>TRBV18|-|-|TRBJ2-7
CASSPFGGSSYEQYF
TGTGCCAGCTCACCATTTGGAGGCAGTTCCTACGAGCAGTACTTC
>TRBV2|few|-|TRBJ2-2
CASSVRDIVNTGELFF
TGTGCCAGCAGTGTCAGGGACATAGTAAACACCGGGGAGCTGTTTTTT
>TRBV5-4|-|TRBD2|TRBJ2-7
CASSLAGGRAYEQYF
TGTGCCAGCAGCTTGGCAGGCGGGAGGGCCTACGAGCAGTACTTC
>TRBV5-3|few|-|TRBJ1-5
CARSHRAGGRQAGQPQHF
TGTGCCAGAAGCCATCGAGCCGGGGGGCGACAGGCGGGTCAGCCCCAGCATTTT
>TRBV6-1|few|-|TRBJ1-2
CASSAFGYGYTF
TGTGCCAGCAGTGCATTCGGGTATGGCTACACCTTC
>TRBV20-1|-|-|TRBJ1-1
CSARRTEAFF
TGCAGTGCTAGGAGGACTGAAGCTTTCTTT
>TRBV7-9|-|TRBD2|TRBJ2-3
CASSLVAGGDTQYF
TGTGCCAGCAGCTTAGTAGCGGGAGGGGATACGCAGTATTTT